This T cell receptor (beta chain) was documented in a study of cytomegalovirus exposure and HLA in healthy donors. Study outcomes and limitations: 87-base-pair reads could not separate some V segments, including TRBV6-2 and TRBV6-3.

PCR primers comprised 60 Vbeta and 13 Jbeta primers. Repertoires were generated with immunoSEQ multiplex PCR, while TCRdb's copy carries only in-frame clones and drops some. The table includes 150,000 to 200,000 clones, roughly 82% detected once. A note on this clone: Its antigen remains unknown.

The CDR3 runs 15 residues. Unmatched junction bases numbered 8, after V lost 9 bases and J lost 2 bases. Germline V gene lookup returns CDR1 SGHTA and CDR2 FQGNSA. Input material: PBMCs. The chain links TRBV7-2 to TRBJ2-1; 9 nucleotides line up with TRBD2. The TCR originated in a girl between 5 and 17 years old in good health and CMV-seropositive. The CDR3 DNA is TGTGCCAGTCGACCCCGGACTAGCGCCTACAATGAGCAGTTCTTC. Protein sequence: CASRPRTSAYNEQFF.